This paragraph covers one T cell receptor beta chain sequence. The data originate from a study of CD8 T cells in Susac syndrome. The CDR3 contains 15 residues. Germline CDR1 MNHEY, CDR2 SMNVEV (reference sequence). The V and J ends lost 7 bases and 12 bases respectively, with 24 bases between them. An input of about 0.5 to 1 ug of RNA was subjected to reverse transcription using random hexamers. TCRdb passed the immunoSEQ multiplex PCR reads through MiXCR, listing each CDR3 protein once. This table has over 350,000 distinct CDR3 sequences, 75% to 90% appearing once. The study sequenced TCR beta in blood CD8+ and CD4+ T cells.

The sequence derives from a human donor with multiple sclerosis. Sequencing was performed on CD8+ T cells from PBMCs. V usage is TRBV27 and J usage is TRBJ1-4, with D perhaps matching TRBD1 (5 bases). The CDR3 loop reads CASNTTRDGEEQLFF. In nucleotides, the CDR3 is TGTGCCAGCAACACCACCCGGGACGGGGAAGAACAACTGTTTTTT.